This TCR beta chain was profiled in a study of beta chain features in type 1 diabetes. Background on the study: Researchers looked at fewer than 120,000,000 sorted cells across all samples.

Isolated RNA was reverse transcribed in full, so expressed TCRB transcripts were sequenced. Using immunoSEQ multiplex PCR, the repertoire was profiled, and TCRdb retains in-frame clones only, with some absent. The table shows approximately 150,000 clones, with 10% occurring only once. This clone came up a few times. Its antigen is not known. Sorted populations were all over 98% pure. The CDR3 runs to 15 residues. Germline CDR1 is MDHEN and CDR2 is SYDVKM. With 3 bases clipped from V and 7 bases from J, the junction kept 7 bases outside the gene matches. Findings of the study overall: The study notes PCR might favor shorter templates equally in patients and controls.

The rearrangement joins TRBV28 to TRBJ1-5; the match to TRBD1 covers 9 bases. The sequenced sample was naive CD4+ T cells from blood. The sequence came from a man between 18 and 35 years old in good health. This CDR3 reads CASSFLTGGRQPQHF. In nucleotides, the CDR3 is TGTGCCAGCAGTTTCCTGACAGGGGGTAGGCAGCCCCAGCATTTT.